Below, 18 T cell receptor beta chains from the same sample are listed, as sequenced in a study of human T cells and chemical hapten exposure. Described time point: pre-sensitization, week 0. Treatment indicated: therapeutic diphenylcyclopropenone sensitization with weekly scalp DPC. TCRdb independently ran MiXCR on the RACE reads; one entry per CDR3 protein. In the table there are 200,000 to 300,000 distinct CDR3 sequences, about 9.4% of which are singletons. This specimen was whole blood, taken in connection with sensitization to the hapten diphenylcyclopropenone (DPC). These receptors were collected from a woman in her thirties or forties with alopecia areata. Some clones in this sample may be carry-over from other donors' samples.

This clonotype was picked up a small number of times. The chain combines TRBV2 with TRBJ2-2; TRBD1 matches at 8 bases. The CDR3 is 16 amino acids. The V segment lost 6 bases and the J segment 1 base; nucleotides outside the gene matches: 7. Germline CDR1 is SNHLY and CDR2 is FYNNEI. The CDR3, as DNA: TGTGCCAGCAGAACTCCCGGGACAGGGAACACCGGGGAGCTGTTTTTT. It is translated as CASRTPGTGNTGELFF.

This clonotype has more than one count but fewer than ten. This chain joins TRBV19 and TRBJ1-5, with D unclear. Trimming took 3 bases from V and 2 from J, leaving 23 bases between them. The CDR3 has 19 residues. Per germline, CDR1 LNHDA and CDR2 SQIVND (reference sequence). CDR3 residues: CASSIPRRDPLRRNQPQHF. DNA for the CDR3: TGTGCCAGTAGTATCCCCCGAAGAGACCCCCTTCGGCGCAATCAGCCCCAGCATTTT.

At least ten counts were recorded for this clonotype. The CDR3 loop reads CASSPFGLGNEQFF. Here the CDR3 DNA reads TGTGCCAGCAGCCCATTCGGCCTAGGGAATGAGCAGTTCTTC. The chain is built from TRBV7-2 and TRBJ2-1; D is ambiguous. Germline CDR1 and CDR2: SGHTA and FQGNSA. The CDR3 spans 14 residues. V lost 5 bases to trimming and J lost 7 bases, with 15 bases between them.

The chain uses TRBV12-3 or TRBV12-4 and TRBJ2-5; unclear D gene. This CDR3 has 13 residues. Deletions cut 6 bases from V and 4 bases from J, with 12 bases between. CDR3 region: CASRRPYGETQYF. In DNA form, the CDR3 reads TGTGCCAGCAGACGACCCTACGGAGAGACCCAGTACTTC.

This clonotype was seen more than once but under ten times. The V gene is TRBV18, the J gene TRBJ2-1; the match to TRBD2 covers 7 bases. The CDR3 contains 17 residues. V was clipped by 4 bases and J by 0 bases; unmatched bases: 9. Germline V CDR1 and CDR2: KGHSH, LQKENI. CDR3 amino acids: CASSQKTSSYSYNEQFF. CDR3 DNA sequence: TGTGCCAGCTCACAGAAGACTAGCTCATACTCCTACAATGAGCAGTTCTTC.

This clonotype was seen a few times. The rearrangement uses TRBV7-2 and TRBJ2-3, with 8 bases matching TRBD2. Losses at the gene ends were 0 bases for V and 4 bases for J; bases not matched to a gene: 3. The CDR3 is made up of 15 amino acids. In germline, CDR1 is SGHTA, CDR2 FQGNSA. The CDR3 loop reads CASSLAGRAPDTQYF. As DNA, the CDR3 is TGTGCCAGCAGCTTAGCCGGGAGGGCCCCAGATACGCAGTATTTT.

This clonotype was found a few times. The chain couples TRBV20-1 to TRBJ2-7, with a tentative D call TRBD2 (6 bases). The CDR3 runs to 13 residues. The V end lost 0 bases, the J end lost 3 bases, and 9 bases lay between the germline ends. CDR1 is DFQATT, CDR2 SNEGSKA, per germline (reference sequence). CDR3 DNA: TGCAGTGCTAGAGAGGGACTGGACTACGAGCAGTACTTC. Amino acids: CSAREGLDYEQYF.

This clonotype was picked up many times. The chain links TRBV29-1 to TRBJ1-1, with D perhaps TRBD1 (5 bases). V was shortened by 6 bases and J by 1 base, with 12 bases between the two germline ends. This CDR3 spans 13 amino acids. The V gene's germline CDR1 is SQVTM and CDR2 ANQGSEA. The CDR3 nucleotides are TGCAGCGTGCTGGCGACAGCGAACACTGAAGCTTTCTTT. Translated, it gives CSVLATANTEAFF.

This clonotype has a handful of counts. V usage is TRBV4-3 and J usage is TRBJ1-1; D possibly corresponds to TRBD1 (6 bases). The CDR3 is 15 residues long. Germline V lookup: CDR1 LGHNA, CDR2 YSLEER. With 3 bases removed from V and 4 bases from J, the gap between germline ends came to 15 bases. The CDR3 bases are TGCGCCAGCAGCCAGGGTCCGGGGGCTGGCACTGAAGCTTTCTTT. Its translation is CASSQGPGAGTEAFF.

The chain couples TRBV5-1 to TRBJ2-1; D tentatively reads TRBD1 or TRBD2 (6 bases each). The V gene's germline CDR1 is SGHRS and CDR2 YFSETQ. The CDR3 is 16 amino acids. The V end lost 2 bases, the J end lost 2 bases, and 14 bases lay between the germline ends. Here the CDR3 DNA reads TGCGCCAGCAGCTTTGGGGGGCTGACCACCTACAATGAGCAGTTCTTC. Its translation is CASSFGGLTTYNEQFF.

CDR3 DNA sequence: TGTGCCAGCAGTGTACAGGGGGCAAACACCATATATTTT. This codes for CASSVQGANTIYF. The rearrangement links TRBV2 to TRBJ1-3, with TRBD1 matching over 9 bases. The CDR3 length is 13 residues. CDR1 SNHLY and CDR2 FYNNEI come from the germline V gene. Losses at the gene ends were 4 bases for V and 6 bases for J; bases not matched to a gene: 1.

This clonotype has at least ten counts. V is TRBV24-1 and J is TRBJ1-1; unclear D gene. Germline CDR1 reads KGHDR; CDR2 reads SFDVKD. This CDR3 has 13 residues. Trimming removed 0 bases from V and 1 base from J, with 2 bases in between. The DNA for the CDR3 is TGTGCCACCAGTGATTTGTGGAACACTGAAGCTTTCTTT. Translated: CATSDLWNTEAFF.

This clonotype was detected only a few times. This chain joins TRBV6-5 and TRBJ2-1; 14 bases line up with TRBD2. This CDR3 spans 15 amino acids. J lost 7 bases, V lost 6 bases, and 5 bases had no gene match. Germline lookup yields CDR1 MNHEY and CDR2 SVGAGI. The CDR3 DNA is TGTGCCAGCAGAAGACTAGCGGGAGGGGGGAATGAGCAGTTCTTC. Translation gives CASRRLAGGGNEQFF.

The chain combines TRBV3-1 with TRBJ2-7, with 9 positions matching TRBD2. After removal of 4 bases from V and 0 bases from J, the junction contained 13 bases not matched to a gene. CDR3 size: 18 residues. Germline CDR1 LGHDT, CDR2 YNNKEL (reference sequence). In nucleotides, the CDR3 is TGTGCCAGCAGCCCACCCACTAGCGGGCGAAAGAGCTCCTACGAGCAGTACTTC. Protein sequence: CASSPPTSGRKSSYEQYF.

This clonotype has a handful of counts. The chain joins TRBV2 to TRBJ2-2; D possibly corresponds to TRBD2 (6 bases). The CDR3 length is 15 residues. In germline, CDR1 is SNHLY, CDR2 FYNNEI. Trimming removed 10 bases from V and 0 bases from J, with 15 bases in between. The CDR3 sequence: CANPTTGANTGELFF. The CDR3 nucleotides are TGTGCCAACCCCACGACGGGAGCGAACACCGGGGAGCTGTTTTTT. Full variable domain (rest looked up from reference TRBV2 and TRBJ2-2): EPEVTQTPSHQVTQMGQEVILRCVPISNHLYFYWYRQILGQKVEFLVSFYNNEISEKSEIFDDQFSVERPDGSNFTLKIRSTKLEDSAMYFCANPTTGANTGELFFGEGSRLTVL.

There are a few counts of this clonotype. The J gene is TRBJ2-2, the V gene TRBV9, with 7 bases fitting TRBD2. The CDR3 covers 16 residues. The germline gives CDR1 SGDLS, CDR2 YYNGEE. With 0 bases clipped from V and 5 bases from J, the junction kept 7 bases outside the gene matches. CDR3 amino acids: CASSVGPREGTGELFF. As DNA, the CDR3 is TGTGCCAGCAGCGTAGGACCCAGGGAGGGGACCGGGGAGCTGTTTTTT.

There are many counts of this clonotype. The rearrangement joins TRBV7-2 to TRBJ2-2, with D possibly TRBD1 on 7 matching bases. Looked up from germline, CDR1 is SGHTA and CDR2 is FQGNSA. Trimming removed 3 bases from V and 5 bases from J, with 10 bases in between. This CDR3 is built from 14 residues. Here the CDR3 DNA reads TGTGCCAGCAGCTTGACAGGGAGGACCGGGGAGCTGTTTTTT. As protein: CASSLTGRTGELFF. The full variable domain, its missing parts supplied by reference TRBV7-2 and TRBJ2-2, is GAGVSQSPSNKVTEKGKDVELRCDPISGHTALYWYRQSLGQGLEFLIYFQGNSAPDKSGLPSDRFSAERTGGSVSTLTIQRTQQEDSAVYLCASSLTGRTGELFFGEGSRLTVL.

This clonotype has a count of ten or more. The chain joins TRBV3-1 to TRBJ2-1, with 7 bases aligning to TRBD2. The CDR3 is 13 amino acids. Germline assignment: CDR1 LGHDT and CDR2 YNNKEL (reference sequence). V lost 6 bases to trimming and J lost 8 bases; unmatched junction nucleotides: 7. The CDR3 sequence: CASSRTSVDEQFF. The CDR3 DNA reads as TGTGCCAGCAGTCGAACTAGCGTCGATGAGCAGTTCTTC.